A selection of T cell receptor beta chains follows, all from one sample in a study of blood T cell repertoires in COVID-19. The table came from immunoSEQ multiplex PCR; TCRdb's copy has only in-frame clones and leaves some out. The table shows over 400,000 clones, with around nine tenths occurring only once. The sample comprised PBMCs or T cells enriched from blood (not recorded which). These receptors were obtained from a woman between 55 and 75 years old who had recovered from COVID-19. The CDR3 runs from the conserved cysteine through the conserved F or W. The D gene is left open where the match is weak. Part of the rows lack a size; the others show once, few, many or a class for expanded clones.

J gene	clone size	V gene	D gene	CDR3 DNA	CDR3 protein
TRBJ2-2	NA	TRBV5-5	TRBD2	TGTGCCAGCAGCTCCGATAGCGGGGTACTTGTCGGGGAGCTGTTTTTT	CASSSDSGVLVGELFF
TRBJ2-4	NA	TRBV28	TRBD1	TGTGCCAGCAGTTCCCCCGACAGGGGAAACATTCAGTACTTC	CASSSPDRGNIQYF
TRBJ1-5	NA	TRBV19	NA	TGTGCCAGTACCATAGGGGGGGCGAGCAATCAGCCCCAGCATTTT	CASTIGGASNQPQHF
TRBJ2-1	NA	TRBV2	NA	TGTGCCAGCAATGACCCCCCAATAGGGGACACCTACAATGAGCAGTTCTTC	CASNDPPIGDTYNEQFF
TRBJ2-4	NA	TRBV5-4	NA	TGTGCCAGCAGCTTGGGAGGTGGTGTGGCCAAAAACATTCAGTACTTC	CASSLGGGVAKNIQYF
TRBJ2-3	NA	TRBV3-1/TRBV3-2	NA	TGTGCCAGCAGTCTAGCTGAATACTCCACAGATACGCAGTATTTT	CASSLAEYSTDTQYF
TRBJ2-2	NA	TRBV5-1	NA	TGCGCCAGCAGCGGGGGGGCCAGCACCGGGGAGCTGTTTTTT	CASSGGASTGELFF
TRBJ1-3	NA	TRBV5-1	NA	TGCGCCAGCAGCCGCGAGACTCCCGCCTCTGGAAACACCATATATTTT	CASSRETPASGNTIYF
TRBJ2-1	NA	TRBV11-3	NA	TGTGCCAGCAGCTTAGGGACGGGGTTCAATGAGCAGTTCTTC	CASSLGTGFNEQFF
TRBJ1-6	NA	TRBV19	NA	TGTGCCAGTAGTATAGCGGGCAGGGTGAGCAATTCACCCCTCCACTTT	CASSIAGRVSNSPLHF
TRBJ2-3	NA	TRBV5-6	TRBD2	TGTGCCAGCAGCCCCGTCGGGGGGGGCACAGATACGCAGTATTTT	CASSPVGGGTDTQYF
TRBJ2-3	NA	TRBV10-1	TRBD2	TGCGCCAGCAGTCCTATAAAGCGGGGGGCCAACTTT	CASSPIKRGANF
TRBJ2-5	NA	TRBV6-2/TRBV6-3	NA	TGTGCCAGCAGTCACCGACAATACAGGGAGACCCAGTACTTC	CASSHRQYRETQYF
TRBJ2-3	NA	TRBV3-1/TRBV3-2	NA	TGTGCCAGCAGCCGGGACAACACAGATACGCAGTATTTT	CASSRDNTDTQYF
TRBJ2-3	once	TRBV11-2	NA	TGTGCCAGCAGCCCTAAACAGGGTCTCACAGATACGCAGTATTTT	CASSPKQGLTDTQYF
TRBJ1-1	few	TRBV7-6	TRBD1	TGTGCCAGCAGCTTAGGACAGGGGCTAAACACTGAAGCTTTCTTT	CASSLGQGLNTEAFF
TRBJ1-5	NA	TRBV30	NA	TGTGCCTGGAGTGACATTCATAGCAATCAGCCCCAGCATTTT	CAWSDIHSNQPQHF
TRBJ2-3	NA	TRBV10-1	TRBD1	TGCGCCAGCAGTGAGACCGCGGGACAGGGCTACGCTTTT	CASSETAGQGYAF
TRBJ1-5	NA	TRBV6-1	NA	TGTGCCAGCAGTGATAGGTCGCAAGGGGCATCAAGGCCCCAGCATTTT	CASSDRSQGASRPQHF
TRBJ1-5	NA	TRBV6-1	NA	TGTGCCAGCAGTGAGTCAGGGTTTGGCCAGCCCCAGCATTTT	CASSESGFGQPQHF
TRBJ2-4	NA	TRBV3-1/TRBV3-2	NA	TGTGCCAGCAGCCAAGGATGGAGGATCCGCAACATTCAGTACTTC	CASSQGWRIRNIQYF
TRBJ2-2	NA	TRBV10-3	TRBD1	TGTGCCATCAGTGAGCCGACAGGGGCCATAAACACCGGGGAGCTGTTTTTT	CAISEPTGAINTGELFF
TRBJ1-3	once	TRBV3-1/TRBV3-2	NA	TGTGCCAGCAGTAAAGGAAACACCATATATTTT	CASSKGNTIYF
TRBJ1-1	NA	TRBV11-2	TRBD1	TGTGCCAGCAGCTACAGGGGGGGGTCGAACACTGAAGCTTTCTTT	CASSYRGGSNTEAFF
TRBJ1-1	NA	TRBV10-3	TRBD1	TGTGCCACACAGGGACAGGGGGGGAACACTGAAGCTTTCTTT	CATQGQGGNTEAFF
TRBJ2-7	NA	TRBV4-2	NA	TGTGCCAGCAGCCAAAACGGGGGTCCTTCCTACGAGCAGTACTTC	CASSQNGGPSYEQYF
TRBJ1-2	NA	TRBV5-1	NA	TGCGCCAGCAGCTTGGTCGGGGCGGGGGGCTACACCTTC	CASSLVGAGGYTF
TRBJ1-1	NA	TRBV2	NA	TGTGCCAGCAGTTACTATAACCTAGGAGGGGACACTGAAGCTTTCTTT	CASSYYNLGGDTEAFF
TRBJ2-1	once	TRBV25-1	NA	TGTGCCAGCAGTTCTAGGGGGGGATTTGTTGGGCAGTTCTTC	CASSSRGGFVGQFF
TRBJ1-1	NA	TRBV5-1	TRBD1	TGCGCCAGCAGCTTCCAGGGGGCCGATGGCATGAACACTGAAGCTTTCTTT	CASSFQGADGMNTEAFF
TRBJ2-2	NA	TRBV19	NA	TGTGCCAGTAGTAGGGACAGGGAGCTGTTTTTT	CASSRDRELFF
TRBJ2-7	NA	TRBV7-8	TRBD1	TGTGCCAGCAGCTCTAAAAAGACAGGGGGCATAAGTCGCGAGCAGTACTTC	CASSSKKTGGISREQYF
TRBJ2-2	NA	TRBV2	TRBD1	TGTGCCAGCAGGTTCGGGACAGGGAGCACCGGGGAGCTGTTTTTT	CASRFGTGSTGELFF
TRBJ1-4	NA	TRBV14	TRBD1	TGTGCCAGCAGCCAAGAAAGGGGGACAGTTTCCGAAAAACTGTTTTTT	CASSQERGTVSEKLFF
TRBJ1-2	NA	TRBV5-1	TRBD1	TGCGCCAGCAGCGCCCTTGGACAGGGCTCATACTATGGCTACACCTTC	CASSALGQGSYYGYTF
TRBJ2-7	NA	TRBV3-1/TRBV3-2	NA	TGTGCCAGCACAAGAAGTAGCGGCTACGAGCAGTACTTC	CASTRSSGYEQYF
TRBJ1-6	NA	TRBV6-5	TRBD1	TGTGCCAGCAGCACGGACAGGGTGGGGACACCCCTCCACTTT	CASSTDRVGTPLHF
TRBJ2-1	once	TRBV5-6	TRBD1	TGTGCCAGCAGCCCGCCGGCCCCCGGACAGGGACATGAGCAGTTCTTC	CASSPPAPGQGHEQFF
TRBJ2-3	once	TRBV7-2	NA	TGTGCCAGCAGCGGAGGCGGGGTTTACACAGATACGCAGTATTTT	CASSGGGVYTDTQYF
TRBJ2-3	NA	TRBV24-1	NA	TGTGCCACCAGTGATGGACACCAAGATACGCAGTATTTT	CATSDGHQDTQYF
TRBJ2-1	NA	TRBV10-3	TRBD2	TGTGCCATCAGTTCGGTTAGCGGGGGGGCCTACAATGAGCAGTTCTTC	CAISSVSGGAYNEQFF
TRBJ1-2	NA	TRBV12-5	TRBD1	TGTGCTAGTGCCGGACAGGGGGCTGGCTACACCTTC	CASAGQGAGYTF
TRBJ1-1	NA	TRBV20-1	NA	TGCAGTGCTTATAAGAACACTGAAGCTTTCTTT	CSAYKNTEAFF
TRBJ2-1	NA	TRBV7-2	TRBD2	TGTGCCAGCAGCCCAGAGGAGTGGGGGGGCTCCTACAATGAGCAGTTCTTC	CASSPEEWGGSYNEQFF
TRBJ1-2	once	TRBV11-2	NA	TGTGCCAGCAGCTTAGTCCAGGGTTATGGCTACACCTTC	CASSLVQGYGYTF
TRBJ1-4	NA	TRBV4-1	NA	TGCGCCAGCAGCCAACGAGGGAGATCAACTAATGAAAAACTGTTTTTT	CASSQRGRSTNEKLFF
TRBJ1-5	once	TRBV4-1	NA	TGCGCCAGCAGACAACAGGGACTTGGACAGCCCCAGCATTTT	CASRQQGLGQPQHF
TRBJ2-5	few	TRBV6-5	TRBD2	TGTGCCAGCAGACTCGGGGGGGCCAGGGGCGAGACCCAGTACTTC	CASRLGGARGETQYF